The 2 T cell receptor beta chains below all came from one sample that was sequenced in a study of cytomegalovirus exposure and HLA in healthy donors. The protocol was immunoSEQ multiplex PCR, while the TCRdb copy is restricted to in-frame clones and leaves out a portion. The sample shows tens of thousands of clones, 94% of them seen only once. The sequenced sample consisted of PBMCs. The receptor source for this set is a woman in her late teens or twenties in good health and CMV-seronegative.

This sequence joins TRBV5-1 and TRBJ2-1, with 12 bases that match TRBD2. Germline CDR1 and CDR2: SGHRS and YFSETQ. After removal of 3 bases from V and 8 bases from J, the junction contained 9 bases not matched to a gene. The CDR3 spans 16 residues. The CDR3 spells CASSSLLAGGPHEQFF. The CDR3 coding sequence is TGCGCCAGCAGCTCCCTCCTAGCGGGGGGGCCTCATGAGCAGTTCTTC.

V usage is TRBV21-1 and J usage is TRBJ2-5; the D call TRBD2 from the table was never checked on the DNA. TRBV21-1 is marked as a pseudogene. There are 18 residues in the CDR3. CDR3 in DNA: TGTGCCAGCAGCAAAGTCCGGGGGGCTCTAGCCACTCAAGAGACCCAGTACTTC. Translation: CASSKVRGALATQETQYF.